Shown below are 9 T cell receptor gamma chains from a single sample sequenced in a study of Vδ1+ human thymocytes (dated by TCRdb to the late 2010s). These reads were obtained on an Illumina MiSeq. RNA extraction was carried out with the RNeasy mini kit, and reverse transcription was then done using Superscript III. Multiplex PCR was used to generate CDR3 amplicons, with pooled V-gene forward primers and a constant-region reverse primer carrying Illumina adaptor overhangs. After TCRdb called clones again from the public reads with CATT, rows with identical DNA were merged. For this sample there are 36,000 or so gamma-chain clones; 20% appear just once. The top ten constitute less than 2% of the sample. Summary of the overall study and its limitations: In contrast to oligoclonal peripheral blood repertoires, thymic TRG and TRD repertoires appeared to be highly polyclonal with Gaussian CDR3 length distributions.

Antigen specificity for these receptors is unknown. Sample: Vdelta1+ gamma-delta thymocytes from the thymus. Per the publication, the cell subset or site label means: FACS-sorted CD3+ TCRalphabeta- TCRVdelta1+ TCRVdelta2- thymocytes. The receptors stem from a girl under three years old who had congenital heart surgery.

This clone turned up a few times. This may be a read error, as it is one base from a much larger clone. The same CDR3 also results from other DNA sequences found in this sample. V is TRGV2 and J is TRGJP2. Germline CDR1 reads EGSNGY; CDR2 reads YDSYNSKV. This CDR3 has 15 residues. V lost 0 bases, J lost 5 bases, and 6 bases stayed unmatched. The CDR3, as DNA: TGTGCCACCTGGGACGGGCCGGGGAGTGATTGGATCAAGACGTTT. This encodes CATWDGPGSDWIKTF.

The chain employs TRGV2 and TRGJP2. Per the germline V gene, CDR1 is EGSNGY and CDR2 is YDSYNSKV. V lost 3 bases, J lost 3 bases, and 7 bases stayed unmatched. CDR3 length equals 15 residues. The DNA of the CDR3 is TGTGCCACCTGGGACTGCCGGGGTAGTGATTGGATCAAGACGTTT. It encodes CATWDCRGSDWIKTF.

This clone was picked up a small number of times. The rearrangement uses TRGV9 and TRGJ1 or TRGJ2. The CDR3 spans 13 residues. Germline V gene sequence: CDR1 GITISATS, CDR2 ISYDGTV (reference sequence). V lost 2 bases and J lost 5; bases outside the gene matches: 6. CDR3 loop: CALWEAPDYKKLF. In DNA, the CDR3 is TGTGCCTTGTGGGAGGCGCCAGATTATAAGAAACTCTTT.

The chain recombines TRGV5 with TRGJ1 or TRGJ2. This CDR3 is built from 14 residues. Germline CDR1 VINAFY, CDR2 YDVSNSKD. Trimming removed 0 bases from V and 12 bases from J; junction bases left unmatched: 14. The CDR3 is CATWDRRVYGRKLF. CDR3 in DNA: TGTGCCACCTGGGACAGGCGAGTATATGGCAGGAAACTCTTT.

J is TRGJP and V is TRGV8. CDR1 is VENAVY and CDR2 is YDSYNSRV in the germline V gene. J was trimmed by 7 bases and V by 3 bases; bases with no gene match: 0. The CDR3 sequence is 14 residues long. CDR3 region: CATWDELGKKIKVF. CDR3 DNA sequence: TGTGCCACCTGGGATGAGTTGGGCAAAAAAATCAAGGTATTT.

The gene calls are TRGV9 and TRGJ1 or TRGJ2. The junction had 8 bases not matched to a gene; V was cut back by 2 bases and J by 7 bases. Germline CDR1 and CDR2: GITISATS and ISYDGTV (reference sequence). This CDR3 region has 13 residues. In DNA, the CDR3 is TGTGCCTTGTGGGAGGGTGTCCCCTATAAGAAACTCTTT. Translation gives CALWEGVPYKKLF.

The V call is TRGV4, the J call TRGJ1 or TRGJ2. The germline V gene has CDR1 EGSTGY and CDR2 YDSYTSSV. The CDR3 runs to 12 residues. The V and J ends lost 3 bases and 6 bases, in that order; junction bases with no gene match: 5. This CDR3 reads CATWDQGYKKLF. The CDR3 nucleotides read TGTGCCACCTGGGATCAGGGTTATAAGAAACTCTTT.

This clone was observed a handful of times. J is TRGJ1 or TRGJ2 and V is TRGV8. The CDR3 runs to 11 residues. J lost 9 bases, V lost 5 bases, and 7 bases had no gene match. Looked up from germline, CDR1 is VENAVY and CDR2 is YDSYNSRV. CDR3 nucleotide sequence: TGTGCCACCTGGGTATTTAGTAAGAAACTCTTT. Residues: CATWVFSKKLF.

V is TRGV3 and J is TRGJ1 or TRGJ2. The CDR3 covers 12 residues. CDR1 and CDR2 from the germline V gene are VTNTFY and YDVSTARD (reference sequence). V gave up 1 base and J gave up 12 bases; unmatched junction bases: 9. The CDR3 DNA reads as TGTGCCACCTGGGACAGACGTGGTGCGAAACTCTTT. It specifies CATWDRRGAKLF.